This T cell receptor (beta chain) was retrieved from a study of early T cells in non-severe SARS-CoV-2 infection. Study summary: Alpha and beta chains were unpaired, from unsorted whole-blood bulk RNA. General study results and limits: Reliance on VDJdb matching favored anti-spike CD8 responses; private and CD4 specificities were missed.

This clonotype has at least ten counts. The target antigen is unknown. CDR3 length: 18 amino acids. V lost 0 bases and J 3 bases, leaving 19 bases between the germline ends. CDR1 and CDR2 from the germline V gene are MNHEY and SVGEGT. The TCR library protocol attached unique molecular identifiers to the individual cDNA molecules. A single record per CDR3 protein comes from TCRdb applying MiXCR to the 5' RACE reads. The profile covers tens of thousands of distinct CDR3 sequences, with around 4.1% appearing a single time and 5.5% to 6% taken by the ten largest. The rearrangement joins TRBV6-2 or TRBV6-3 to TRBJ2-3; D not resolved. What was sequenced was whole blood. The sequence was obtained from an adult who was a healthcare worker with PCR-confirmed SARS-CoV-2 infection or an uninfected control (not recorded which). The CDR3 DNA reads TGTGCCAGCAGTTACTCATCTACCGGGTTTTTACTTACAGATACGCAGTATTTT. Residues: CASSYSSTGFLLTDTQYF.